This entry lists 7 T cell receptor beta chains sequenced from one sample in a study of early T cells in non-severe SARS-CoV-2 infection. One entry per CDR3 protein results from TCRdb running MiXCR on the 5' RACE reads. Found here are about 64,000 distinct CDR3 sequences, about 12% of them singletons; the top ten hold over 1.1%. Sequences were derived from whole blood, sampled at baseline. The source is an adult who was a healthcare worker with PCR-confirmed SARS-CoV-2 infection or an uninfected control (not recorded which).

This clonotype has at least ten counts. The junction departs from the called germline gene at one end, perhaps through a read error. The V gene is TRBV5-8, the J gene TRBJ1-5; D might be TRBD1 (6 bases). Germline CDR1 reads SGHTS; CDR2 reads YDEGEE. This CDR3 is built from 13 residues. Here the CDR3 DNA reads TGTGCTAGCAGCGTTTTGGGGGCTCAGCCCCAGCATTTT. Amino acid sequence: CASSVLGAQPQHF.

The rearrangement uses TRBV6-1 and TRBJ2-3; D may be TRBD2 (6 bases). Trimming removed 2 bases at V and 2 bases at J, with 17 bases between. Germline V gene sequence: CDR1 MNHNS, CDR2 SASEGT. CDR3 size: 17 residues. The CDR3 DNA follows: TGTGCCAGCAGTGAAACGGTGGGGGTAGCGGCCACAGATACGCAGTATTTT. It yields the protein CASSETVGVAATDTQYF.

The genes are TRBV6-2 or TRBV6-3 and TRBJ2-7, with D hard to call. The V end lost 8 bases, the J end lost 6 bases, and 14 bases lay between the germline ends. The germline gives CDR1 MNHEY, CDR2 SVGEGT. The CDR3 has 12 amino acids. The DNA of the CDR3 is TGTGCCAGCCGCGACCCGATGAGCGAGCAGTACTTC. This codes for CASRDPMSEQYF.

A few counts support this clonotype. V usage is TRBV7-2 and J usage is TRBJ2-2, with TRBD1 as a possible D gene (5 bases). Germline V gives CDR1 SGHTA, CDR2 FQGNSA. The CDR3 is 15 amino acids. Trimming pared 5 bases from V and 5 bases from J, leaving 15 bases between. CDR3 nucleotides: TGTGCCAGCAGCCCCCAACGAAGGGGTACCGGGGAGCTGTTTTTT. This encodes CASSPQRRGTGELFF.

This clonotype was observed a handful of times. V and J are TRBV11-2 and TRBJ2-1, with 13 bases lining up with TRBD2. The CDR3 consists of 15 residues. Germline V gene lookup returns CDR1 SGHAT and CDR2 FQNNGV. V shed 4 bases, J shed 4 bases, and the junction held 1 base outside the gene matches. The CDR3 reads CASSSGLAGYNEQFF. The CDR3 DNA reads TGTGCCAGCAGCTCGGGACTAGCGGGGTACAATGAGCAGTTCTTC.

This clonotype has a handful of counts. The genes are TRBV30 and TRBJ1-1, with 7 positions matching TRBD1. V dropped 0 bases and J dropped 2; count of bases not matched to a gene: 12. CDR3 length: 17 residues. From germline, CDR1 is GTSNPN and CDR2 SVGIG (reference sequence). In nucleotides, the CDR3 is TGTGCCTGGAGTGTATTCAGGGGAGACAGGGTCAACACTGAAGCTTTCTTT. It yields the protein CAWSVFRGDRVNTEAFF.

The table lists this clonotype with many counts. The V call is TRBV28, the J call TRBJ1-2; D may be TRBD1 (6 bases). V was cut by 2 bases and J by 5 bases, with 18 bases left in between. The CDR3 extends over 16 amino acids. Germline V lookup: CDR1 MDHEN, CDR2 SYDVKM. CDR3 protein: CASSLAPQGSTYGYTF. For the CDR3, the DNA is TGTGCCAGCAGTTTAGCCCCCCAGGGGTCAACGTATGGCTACACCTTC.